Each of the 8 T cell receptor beta chains below was sequenced from the same sample in a study of T cells in Graves' hyperthyroidism and ophthalmopathy. Amplified TCR beta CDR3 regions derived from RNA transcripts. With the HTBI primer set, the TCR CDR3 went through a first round of RT-PCR. Each CDR3 protein gets one entry after TCRdb re-called the multiplex PCR reads with MiXCR. The sample holds fewer than 350,000 distinct CDR3 sequences, roughly 20% seen once. Sequences were obtained from blood. The receptors here all came from a woman aged 45-60 years with Graves' hyperthyroidism.

This rearrangement joins TRBV12-3 or TRBV12-4 to TRBJ2-5; tentative D call: TRBD1 (6 bases). There are 14 residues in the CDR3. Trimming cost V 7 bases and J 2 bases, with 14 bases left between them. CDR3 bases: TGTGCCAGCACCATCTCCGGGACACAAGAGACCCAGTACTTC. This translates into CASTISGTQETQYF.

Many counts were recorded for this clonotype. J is TRBJ2-6 and V is TRBV7-8; the D gene is possibly TRBD1 (6 bases). The V end was cut by 6 bases, the J end by 1 base, with 7 bases between. This CDR3 contains 14 residues. CDR1 is SGHVS and CDR2 is FQNEAQ in the germline V gene. In DNA form, the CDR3 reads TGTGCCAGCAGTCAGGGGTCTGGGGCCAACGTCCTGACTTTC. Amino acids: CASSQGSGANVLTF.

The chain carries TRBV3-1 and TRBJ2-4, with 7 positions matching TRBD1. V shed 5 bases and J 0 bases; nucleotides not matched to a gene: 7. Germline V CDR1 and CDR2: LGHDT, YNNKEL (reference sequence). This CDR3 is 16 amino acids long. The chain's CDR3 is CASSKRQGRAKNIQYF. The CDR3 nucleotides are TGTGCCAGCAGCAAACGACAGGGAAGAGCCAAAAACATTCAGTACTTC.

This clonotype showed up just a few times. This chain joins TRBV2 and TRBJ2-1; a possible D gene is TRBD2 (6 bases). Germline assignment: CDR1 SNHLY and CDR2 FYNNEI. The CDR3 covers 16 residues. Trimming shortened V by 7 bases and J by 8 bases, and 24 bases separated the two germline ends. CDR3 loop: CASTTLGTGVGDEQFF. As DNA, the CDR3 is TGTGCCAGCACTACTCTGGGGACTGGGGTTGGTGATGAGCAGTTCTTC.

There are many counts of this clonotype. This rearrangement joins TRBV29-1 to TRBJ2-3, with 9 bases aligning to TRBD1. The CDR3 runs to 15 residues. Germline V lookup: CDR1 SQVTM, CDR2 ANQGSEA. Losses at the gene ends were 4 bases for V and 0 bases for J; bases not matched to a gene: 5. CDR3 sequence (DNA): TGCAGCGTTGTCTGGACAGGGGATAGCACAGATACGCAGTATTTT. Protein sequence: CSVVWTGDSTDTQYF.

The chain has TRBV19 and TRBJ2-3; D tentatively fits TRBD1 or TRBD2 (5 bases each). Germline lookup yields CDR1 LNHDA and CDR2 SQIVND (reference sequence). The CDR3 loop spans 15 amino acids. Trimming took 6 bases from V and 2 from J, leaving 15 bases between them. CDR3 sequence (DNA): TGTGCCAGTAGCCCGTGGGACGGGCACACAGATACGCAGTATTTT. As protein: CASSPWDGHTDTQYF.

V and J are TRBV7-2 and TRBJ2-2; no definite D call. Trimming left V 5 bases short and J 5 bases short, with 9 bases between. Germline V lookup: CDR1 SGHTA, CDR2 FQGNSA. The CDR3 is made up of 13 amino acids. The DNA for the CDR3 is TGTGCCAGCAGCCCCCGGCGGACCGGGGAGCTGTTTTTT. This translates into CASSPRRTGELFF. The full variable domain, its missing parts supplied by reference TRBV7-2 and TRBJ2-2, is GAGVSQSPSNKVTEKGKDVELRCDPISGHTALYWYRQSLGQGLEFLIYFQGNSAPDKSGLPSDRFSAERTGGSVSTLTIQRTQQEDSAVYLCASSPRRTGELFFGEGSRLTVL.

As for this clonotype: Just one base apart from a much larger clone, this may be a read error. The chain combines TRBV6-1 with TRBJ2-2; perhaps TRBD2 as D (7 bases). V was pared by 3 bases and J by 5 bases, with 22 bases between. The germline gives CDR1 MNHNS, CDR2 SASEGT. The CDR3 consists of 18 residues. The CDR3 is CASSDPRGAPALTGELFF. In DNA form, the CDR3 reads TGTGCCAGCAGTGACCCACGGGGGGCGCCGGCATTAACCGGGGAGCTGTTTTTT.